The 22 T cell receptor beta chains reported below all come from one sample, sequenced in a study of cytomegalovirus exposure and HLA in healthy donors. PCR primers comprised 60 Vbeta and 13 Jbeta primers. Libraries were prepared by immunoSEQ multiplex PCR; TCRdb keeps only in-frame clonotypes and omits some of them. The sample has roughly 200,000 clones; about 83% are singletons. Sequencing was done on a sample of PBMCs. Source of these receptors: a female donor in good health and CMV-seronegative.

This clone was counted between two and nine times. The V gene is TRBV28, the J gene TRBJ2-5, with 8 bases identical to TRBD1. From germline, CDR1 is MDHEN and CDR2 SYDVKM. The CDR3 has 14 amino acids. The J segment lost 9 bases and the V segment lost 3 bases, leaving 9 bases of the junction unmatched. This CDR3 reads CASSFGDRTWAQYF. Here the CDR3 DNA reads TGTGCCAGCAGTTTTGGGGACAGGACATGGGCCCAGTACTTC. The full variable domain, rest sourced from reference TRBV28 and TRBJ2-5, is DVKVTQSSRYLVKRTGEKVFLECVQDMDHENMFWYRQDPGLGLRLIYFSYDVKMKEKGDIPEGYSVSREKKERFSLILESASTNQTSMYLCASSFGDRTWAQYFGPGTRLLVL.

The chain uses TRBV7-3 and TRBJ2-3; maybe TRBD2 (6 bases). Germline CDR1 is SGHTA and CDR2 is FQGTGA. The length of the CDR3 is 16 residues. Trimming removed 3 bases from V and 2 bases from J, with 15 bases in between. Here the CDR3 DNA reads TGTGCCAGCAGCTTTTTTGGGACTTCTTACACAGATACGCAGTATTTT. This gives the protein CASSFFGTSYTDTQYF.

The V call is TRBV7-3, the J call TRBJ2-2, with D unresolved. CDR1 is SGHTA, CDR2 FQGTGA, per germline. This CDR3 has 14 residues. Trimming took 3 bases from V and 0 from J, leaving 5 bases between them. The CDR3 DNA reads TGTGCCAGCAGCTTTCAGGCGAACACCGGGGAGCTGTTTTTT. This sequence encodes CASSFQANTGELFF.

The J gene is TRBJ1-1, the V gene TRBV2; TRBD1 might be the D (6 bases). CDR3 size: 15 residues. Per the germline V gene, CDR1 is SNHLY and CDR2 is FYNNEI. V gave up 2 bases and J gave up 8 bases, with 18 bases separating them. This CDR3 reads CASSELRGPGEEAFF. As DNA, the CDR3 is TGTGCCAGCAGTGAACTCAGGGGTCCGGGTGAGGAAGCTTTCTTT. The variable domain in full, with the rest retrieved from reference TRBV2 and TRBJ1-1, is EPEVTQTPSHQVTQMGQEVILRCVPISNHLYFYWYRQILGQKVEFLVSFYNNEISEKSEIFDDQFSVERPDGSNFTLKIRSTKLEDSAMYFCASSELRGPGEEAFFGQGTRLTVV.

This chain links TRBV29-1 with TRBJ2-1, with unresolved D. The V gene's germline CDR1 is SQVTM and CDR2 ANQGSEA. The V and J ends lost 6 bases and 4 bases respectively, with 7 bases between them. The CDR3 length is 11 residues. CDR3: CSVRAYNEQFF. The CDR3 DNA sequence: TGCAGCGTCCGAGCTTACAATGAGCAGTTCTTC.

The chain has TRBV2 and TRBJ2-3, with D unclear. The ends were cut back, 8 bases at V and 0 bases at J, with 12 bases in the middle. The germline gives CDR1 SNHLY, CDR2 FYNNEI. This CDR3 has 14 amino acids. As DNA, the CDR3 is TGTGCCAGCCGACTTGCTTCTAGCACAGATACGCAGTATTTT. As protein: CASRLASSTDTQYF.

This sequence joins TRBV6-1 and TRBJ2-5; TRBD2 aligns across 13 bases. This CDR3 comprises 15 residues. Germline CDR1 and CDR2: MNHNS and SASEGT. V lost 4 bases, J lost 5 bases, and 4 bases stayed unmatched. The CDR3 nucleotides read TGTGCCAGCAGTGCGACTAGCGGGGGGATGGAGACCCAGTACTTC. Translation: CASSATSGGMETQYF.

The chain recombines TRBV5-4 with TRBJ1-2, with D possibly matching TRBD1 (5 bases). V was cut by 1 base and J by 6 bases, with 16 bases left in between. The CDR3 spans 15 residues. Looked up from germline, CDR1 is SGHNT and CDR2 is YYREEE (reference sequence). DNA for the CDR3: TGTGCCAGCAGCTTGTTAGCTCAGACAGCACATGGCTACACCTTC. Translation gives CASSLLAQTAHGYTF.

The chain has TRBV7-2 and TRBJ2-7; 7 positions match TRBD2. The V gene end was trimmed by 4 bases and the J gene end by 0 bases; junction bases not matched to a gene: 6. Germline loops: CDR1 SGHTA, CDR2 FQGNSA. CDR3 length equals 15 residues. The CDR3 is CASSSLSGASYEQYF. The CDR3 region has the DNA TGTGCCAGCAGCTCTTTGAGCGGGGCCTCCTACGAGCAGTACTTC.

This chain connects TRBV5-1 to TRBJ1-4, with 8 bases matching TRBD1. CDR3 length: 16 residues. Unmatched junction bases numbered 2, after V lost 0 bases and J lost 1 base. From germline, CDR1 is SGHRS and CDR2 YFSETQ. The CDR3, as DNA: TGCGCCAGCAGCTTGGGACAGGGGAGAACTAATGAAAAACTGTTTTTT. As protein: CASSLGQGRTNEKLFF.

The chain couples TRBV12-5 to TRBJ2-7; possibly TRBD1 for D (6 bases). V lost 3 bases and J lost 2, with 8 bases in between. The CDR3 covers 13 residues. Per the germline V gene, CDR1 is LGHNT and CDR2 is FRNRAP. CDR3 sequence (DNA): TGTGCTAGTGGTTTTGGGGGCCCCTACGAGCAGTACTTC. This encodes CASGFGGPYEQYF.

The chain employs TRBV9 and TRBJ1-1; maybe TRBD1 (6 bases). The CDR3 has 17 amino acids. Germline CDR1 SGDLS, CDR2 YYNGEE. Trimming took off 0 bases at V and 3 bases at J, with 18 bases between the two ends. The CDR3 sequence is CASSVDPLGASYTEAFF. DNA of the CDR3: TGTGCCAGCAGCGTAGACCCTTTGGGGGCGTCGTACACTGAAGCTTTCTTT.

V usage is TRBV7-8 and J usage is TRBJ1-6, with 8 bases fitting TRBD1. Germline V CDR1 and CDR2: SGHVS, FQNEAQ. The CDR3 runs 14 residues. The J segment lost 7 bases and the V segment lost 7 bases, leaving 6 bases of the junction unmatched. CDR3 sequence (DNA): TGTGCCAGCACCCGACAGGGGTGGAATTCACCCCTCCACTTT. Encoded protein: CASTRQGWNSPLHF.

This clone has a single count. This sequence joins TRBV2 and TRBJ2-7, with 11 positions matching TRBD2. The CDR3 extends over 15 amino acids. Germline V lookup: CDR1 SNHLY, CDR2 FYNNEI. V lost 6 bases, J lost 7 bases, and 11 bases stayed unmatched. CDR3 loop: CASSVTSGSLREQYF. CDR3 DNA: TGTGCCAGCAGCGTTACTAGCGGGAGTCTTCGGGAGCAGTACTTC.

The chain carries TRBV29-1 and TRBJ2-1; 11 bases fit TRBD1. Germline V gene data show CDR1 as SQVTM and CDR2 as ANQGSEA. J gave up 0 bases and V 5 bases, and 9 bases lay outside the gene matches. The CDR3 consists of 17 residues. CDR3 sequence (DNA): TGCAGCGTTCAGAAGGGGGGACAGGGGGGCTCCTACAATGAGCAGTTCTTC. Its protein product is CSVQKGGQGGSYNEQFF.

V gene TRBV6-1 combines with J gene TRBJ1-3, with 9 bases aligning to TRBD1. Germline V gene sequence: CDR1 MNHNS, CDR2 SASEGT. The CDR3 runs 17 residues. Trimming removed 4 bases from V and 3 bases from J; junction bases left unmatched: 10. Here the CDR3 reads CASSVTGGAWVGNTIYF. CDR3 coding DNA: TGTGCCAGCAGTGTCACAGGGGGCGCCTGGGTTGGAAACACCATATATTTT.

This clone appeared once. The chain is built from TRBV28 and TRBJ1-1; perhaps TRBD1 as D (5 bases). The length of the CDR3 is 15 residues. The ends were cut back, 6 bases at V and 0 bases at J, with 14 bases in the middle. Per the germline V gene, CDR1 is MDHEN and CDR2 is SYDVKM. CDR3 residues: CASRGGDRLNTEAFF. CDR3 bases: TGTGCCAGCAGGGGGGGTGACAGATTGAACACTGAAGCTTTCTTT.

The chain links TRBV7-9 to TRBJ1-1; D is undetermined. The CDR3 extends over 13 amino acids. Germline V gene data show CDR1 as SEHNR and CDR2 as FQNEAQ (reference sequence). Trimming took 5 bases from V and 6 from J, leaving 13 bases between them. CDR3 DNA: TGTGCCAGCAGCCCACTAGGTTGGGCTGAAGCTTTCTTT. Its protein is CASSPLGWAEAFF.

This clone was picked up a small number of times. The rearrangement uses TRBV5-1 and TRBJ1-2; D unclear. The germline V gene encodes CDR1 SGHRS and CDR2 YFSETQ. V was pared by 0 bases and J by 4 bases, with 16 bases between. The CDR3 runs 16 residues. DNA for the CDR3: TGCGCCAGCAGCTTGGTGGGCGCAGAAGGTGGCTATGGCTACACCTTC. It encodes CASSLVGAEGGYGYTF.

This clone was observed a few times. The chain recombines TRBV2 with TRBJ1-1; D ambiguous. The CDR3 sequence is 15 residues long. Germline CDR1 is SNHLY and CDR2 is FYNNEI. With 7 bases removed from V and 0 bases from J, the gap between germline ends came to 15 bases. CDR3 in amino acids: CASNRFNPLNTEAFF. The CDR3 bases are TGTGCCAGCAACAGATTTAATCCCCTGAACACTGAAGCTTTCTTT. Together with reference TRBV2 and TRBJ1-1, the CDR3 gives the full variable domain: EPEVTQTPSHQVTQMGQEVILRCVPISNHLYFYWYRQILGQKVEFLVSFYNNEISEKSEIFDDQFSVERPDGSNFTLKIRSTKLEDSAMYFCASNRFNPLNTEAFFGQGTRLTVV.

V and J are TRBV6-5 and TRBJ1-1, with TRBD1 as a possible D gene (6 bases). V was pared by 2 bases and J by 1 base, with 8 bases between. This CDR3 comprises 14 residues. Germline CDR1 and CDR2: MNHEY and SVGAGI. This CDR3 is CASSYPQGNTEAFF. CDR3 DNA: TGTGCCAGCAGTTACCCACAGGGGAACACTGAAGCTTTCTTT.

This CDR3 reads CASSVGGEFFRYEQYF. The CDR3 DNA reads as TGTGCCAGCAGCGTAGGGGGCGAGTTCTTTCGCTACGAGCAGTACTTC. The V call is TRBV9, the J call TRBJ2-7; possible D gene TRBD1, 5 bases. Germline V gives CDR1 SGDLS, CDR2 YYNGEE. CDR3 length equals 16 residues. Trimming pared 0 bases from V and 3 bases from J, leaving 16 bases between.